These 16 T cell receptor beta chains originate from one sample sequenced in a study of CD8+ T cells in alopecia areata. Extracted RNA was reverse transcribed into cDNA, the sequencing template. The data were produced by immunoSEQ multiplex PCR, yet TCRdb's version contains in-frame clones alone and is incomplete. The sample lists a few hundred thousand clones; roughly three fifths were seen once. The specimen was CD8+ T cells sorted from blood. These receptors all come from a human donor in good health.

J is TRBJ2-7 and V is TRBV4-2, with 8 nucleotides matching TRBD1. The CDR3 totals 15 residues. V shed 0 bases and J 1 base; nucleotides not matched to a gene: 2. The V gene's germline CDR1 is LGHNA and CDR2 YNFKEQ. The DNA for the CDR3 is TGTGCCAGCAGCCAAGACCGGGACAGGTCCTACGAGCAGTACTTC. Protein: CASSQDRDRSYEQYF.

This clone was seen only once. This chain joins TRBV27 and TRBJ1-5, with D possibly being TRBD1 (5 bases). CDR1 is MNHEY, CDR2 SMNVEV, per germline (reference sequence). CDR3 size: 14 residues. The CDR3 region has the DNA TGTGCTATCGGGGGACGGGAAAGCAATCAGCCCCAGCATTTT. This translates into CAIGGRESNQPQHF.

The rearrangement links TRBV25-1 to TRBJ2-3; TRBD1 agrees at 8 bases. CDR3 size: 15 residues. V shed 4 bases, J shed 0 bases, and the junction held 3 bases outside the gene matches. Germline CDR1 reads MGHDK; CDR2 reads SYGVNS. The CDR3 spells CASSGGQASTDTQYF. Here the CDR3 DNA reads TGTGCCAGCAGTGGGGGACAGGCGAGCACAGATACGCAGTATTTT.

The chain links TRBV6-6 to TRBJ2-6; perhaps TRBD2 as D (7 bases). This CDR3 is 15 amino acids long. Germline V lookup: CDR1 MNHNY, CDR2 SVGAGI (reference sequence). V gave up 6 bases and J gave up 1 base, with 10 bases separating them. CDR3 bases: TGTGCCAGCAGCGGGGGGCTATCTGGGGCCAACGTCCTGACTTTC. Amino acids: CASSGGLSGANVLTF.

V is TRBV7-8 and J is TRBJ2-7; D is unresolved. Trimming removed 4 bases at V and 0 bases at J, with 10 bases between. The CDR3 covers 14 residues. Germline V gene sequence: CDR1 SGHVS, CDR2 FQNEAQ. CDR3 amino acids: CASSSRTDSYEQYF. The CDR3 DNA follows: TGTGCCAGCAGCTCCCGGACGGACTCCTACGAGCAGTACTTC. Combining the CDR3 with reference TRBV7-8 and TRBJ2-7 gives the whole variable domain GAGVSQSPRYKVAKRGQDVALRCDPISGHVSLFWYQQALGQGPEFLTYFQNEAQLDKSGLPSDRFFAERPEGSVSTLKIQRTQQEDSAVYLCASSSRTDSYEQYFGPGTRLTVT.

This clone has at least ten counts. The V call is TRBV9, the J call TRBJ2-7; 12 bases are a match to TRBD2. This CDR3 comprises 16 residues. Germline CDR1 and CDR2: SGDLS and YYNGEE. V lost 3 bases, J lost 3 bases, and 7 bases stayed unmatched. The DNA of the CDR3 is TGTGCCAGCAGCGCGACTAGCGGGGGACAGTTCTACGAGCAGTACTTC. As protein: CASSATSGGQFYEQYF.

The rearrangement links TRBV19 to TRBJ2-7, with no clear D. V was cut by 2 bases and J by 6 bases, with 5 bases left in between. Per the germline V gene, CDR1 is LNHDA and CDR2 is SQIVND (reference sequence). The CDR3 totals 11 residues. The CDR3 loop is CASSIPGEQYF. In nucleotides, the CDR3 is TGTGCCAGTAGTATACCTGGCGAGCAGTACTTC.

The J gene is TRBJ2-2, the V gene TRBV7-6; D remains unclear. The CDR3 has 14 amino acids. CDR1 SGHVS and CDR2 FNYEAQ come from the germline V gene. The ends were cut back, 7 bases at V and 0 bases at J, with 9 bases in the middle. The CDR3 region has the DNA TGTGCCAGCATTTTTAGGGCGAACACCGGGGAGCTGTTTTTT. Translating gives CASIFRANTGELFF.

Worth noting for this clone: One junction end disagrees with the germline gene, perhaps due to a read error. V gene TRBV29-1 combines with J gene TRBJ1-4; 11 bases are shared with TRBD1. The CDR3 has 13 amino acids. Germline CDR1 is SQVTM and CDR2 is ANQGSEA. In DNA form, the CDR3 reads TGCAGCGGGGTGGGACAGGGGGATGAAGAACTGTTTTTT. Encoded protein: CSGVGQGDEELFF. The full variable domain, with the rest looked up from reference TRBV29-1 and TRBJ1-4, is SAVISQKPSRDICQRGTSLTIQCQVDSQVTMMFWYRQQPGQSLTLIATANQGSEATYESGFVIDKFPISRPNLTFSTLTVSNMSPEDSSIYLCSGVGQGDEELFFGSGTQLSVL.

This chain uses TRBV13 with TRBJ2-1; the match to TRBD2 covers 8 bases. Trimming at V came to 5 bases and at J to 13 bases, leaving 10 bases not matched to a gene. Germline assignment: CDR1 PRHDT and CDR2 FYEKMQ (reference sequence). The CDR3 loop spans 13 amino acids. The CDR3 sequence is CASSQGRGATQFF. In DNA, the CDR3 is TGTGCCAGCAGCCAGGGGCGGGGGGCCACCCAGTTCTTC.

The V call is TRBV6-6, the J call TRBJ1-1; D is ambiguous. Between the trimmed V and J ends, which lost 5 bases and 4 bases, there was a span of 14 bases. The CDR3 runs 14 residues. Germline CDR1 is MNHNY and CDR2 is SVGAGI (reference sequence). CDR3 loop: CASSARAGGTEAFF. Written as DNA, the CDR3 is TGTGCCAGCAGTGCGAGGGCGGGAGGCACTGAAGCTTTCTTT.

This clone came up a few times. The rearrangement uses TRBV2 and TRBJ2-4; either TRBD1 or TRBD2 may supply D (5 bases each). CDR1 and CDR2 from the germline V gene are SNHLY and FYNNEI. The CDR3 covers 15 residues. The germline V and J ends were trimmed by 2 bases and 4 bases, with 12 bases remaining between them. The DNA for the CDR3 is TGTGCCAGCAGTGAAACGCCAGAGGGGAAAAACATTCAGTACTTC. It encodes CASSETPEGKNIQYF. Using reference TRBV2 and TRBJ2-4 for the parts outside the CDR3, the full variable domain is EPEVTQTPSHQVTQMGQEVILRCVPISNHLYFYWYRQILGQKVEFLVSFYNNEISEKSEIFDDQFSVERPDGSNFTLKIRSTKLEDSAMYFCASSETPEGKNIQYFGAGTRLSVL.

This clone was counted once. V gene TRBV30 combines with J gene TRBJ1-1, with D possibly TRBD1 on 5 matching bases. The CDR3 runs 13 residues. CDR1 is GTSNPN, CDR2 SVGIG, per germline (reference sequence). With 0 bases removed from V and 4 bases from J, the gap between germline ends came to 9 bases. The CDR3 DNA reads TGTGCCTGGAGTGTGGGGGGGACCACTGAAGCTTTCTTT. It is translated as CAWSVGGTTEAFF.

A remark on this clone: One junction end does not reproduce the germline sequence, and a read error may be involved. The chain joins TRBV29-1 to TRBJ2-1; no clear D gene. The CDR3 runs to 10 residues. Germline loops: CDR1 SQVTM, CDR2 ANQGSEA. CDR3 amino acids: CSISGGALLF. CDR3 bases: TGCAGCATCTCGGGCGGCGCGTTGCTCTTC.

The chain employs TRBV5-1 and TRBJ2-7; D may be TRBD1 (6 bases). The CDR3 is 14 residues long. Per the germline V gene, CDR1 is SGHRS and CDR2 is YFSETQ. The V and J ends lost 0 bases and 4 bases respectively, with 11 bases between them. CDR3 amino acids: CASSLGAGEYEQYF. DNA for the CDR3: TGCGCCAGCAGCTTGGGTGCAGGGGAGTACGAGCAGTACTTC.

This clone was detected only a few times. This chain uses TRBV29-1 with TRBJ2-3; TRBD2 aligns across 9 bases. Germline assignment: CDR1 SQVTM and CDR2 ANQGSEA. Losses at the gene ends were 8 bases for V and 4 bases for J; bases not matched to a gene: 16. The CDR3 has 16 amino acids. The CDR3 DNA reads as TGCAGCCCTCGGGTAGCGGGGGACCCTGGGCCAGATACGCAGTATTTT. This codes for CSPRVAGDPGPDTQYF.